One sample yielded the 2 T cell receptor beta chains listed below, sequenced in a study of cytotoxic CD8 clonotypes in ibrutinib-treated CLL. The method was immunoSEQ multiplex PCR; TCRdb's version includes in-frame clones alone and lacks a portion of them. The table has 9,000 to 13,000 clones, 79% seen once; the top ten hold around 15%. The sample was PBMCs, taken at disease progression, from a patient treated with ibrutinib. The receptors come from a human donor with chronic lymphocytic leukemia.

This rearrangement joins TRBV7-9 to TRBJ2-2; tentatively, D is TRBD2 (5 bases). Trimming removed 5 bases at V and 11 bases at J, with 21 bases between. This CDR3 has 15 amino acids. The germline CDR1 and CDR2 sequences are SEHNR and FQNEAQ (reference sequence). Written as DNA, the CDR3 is TGTGCCAGCAGCCGGGGAAGCCCTCTGGGTATTGAGCTGTTTTTT. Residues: CASSRGSPLGIELFF.

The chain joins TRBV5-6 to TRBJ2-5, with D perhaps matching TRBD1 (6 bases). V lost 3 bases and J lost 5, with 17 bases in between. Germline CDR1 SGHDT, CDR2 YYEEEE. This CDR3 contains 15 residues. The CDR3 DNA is TGTGCCAGCAGCTCCTTTTGGGGTGGGGGCGAGACCCAGTACTTC. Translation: CASSSFWGGGETQYF.